In its sample, the clone carrying this T cell receptor (beta chain) was seen once. The data stem from a study of blood T cell repertoires in COVID-19. Whole-study context: COVID-19 samples, acute and convalescent, were from the United States, Italy and Spain. PBMCs, B-cell-depleted T cells, or T cells provided the cDNA or gDNA that made up the material.

Here immunoSEQ multiplex PCR was the method, and the copy in TCRdb shows in-frame clones only, minus some. Among about 91,000 clones listed, about 86% were seen once. Germline V gives CDR1 LGHNA, CDR2 YNFKEQ. CDR3 length: 16 amino acids. V was clipped by 3 bases and J by 6 bases; unmatched bases: 7. The chain employs TRBV4-2 and TRBJ2-7; 14 bases match TRBD2. The sequence was obtained from a woman in her 70s with acute or convalescent COVID-19. The sample consisted of peripheral blood. The CDR3 reads CASSHPRLAGGGEQYF. The CDR3 region has the DNA TGTGCCAGCAGCCACCCCCGACTAGCGGGAGGGGGCGAGCAGTACTTC.